This note documents a single T cell receptor (beta chain) sequence. These data originate in a study of blood T cell repertoires in COVID-19. The CDR3 is 16 amino acids. V was pared by 6 bases and J by 0 bases, with 8 bases of the junction left unmatched. Germline V gene sequence: CDR1 MDHEN, CDR2 SYDVKM. Some clones are missing from TCRdb's copy, which holds only in-frame ones; the method was immunoSEQ multiplex PCR. The data contain hundreds of thousands of clones, around 90% of them singletons. The receptor was isolated from a woman aged 25 to 39 who had recovered from COVID-19. The sequenced sample consisted of PBMCs or T cells enriched from blood (not recorded which). This chain connects TRBV28 to TRBJ2-1; 7 bases agree with TRBD2. In DNA, the CDR3 is TGTGCCAGCAGACTGGCAGCGGGAAGCTCCTACAATGAGCAGTTCTTC. Encoded protein: CASRLAAGSSYNEQFF. The variable domain in full, completed from reference TRBV28 and TRBJ2-1, reads DVKVTQSSRYLVKRTGEKVFLECVQDMDHENMFWYRQDPGLGLRLIYFSYDVKMKEKGDIPEGYSVSREKKERFSLILESASTNQTSMYLCASRLAAGSSYNEQFFGPGTRLTVL.